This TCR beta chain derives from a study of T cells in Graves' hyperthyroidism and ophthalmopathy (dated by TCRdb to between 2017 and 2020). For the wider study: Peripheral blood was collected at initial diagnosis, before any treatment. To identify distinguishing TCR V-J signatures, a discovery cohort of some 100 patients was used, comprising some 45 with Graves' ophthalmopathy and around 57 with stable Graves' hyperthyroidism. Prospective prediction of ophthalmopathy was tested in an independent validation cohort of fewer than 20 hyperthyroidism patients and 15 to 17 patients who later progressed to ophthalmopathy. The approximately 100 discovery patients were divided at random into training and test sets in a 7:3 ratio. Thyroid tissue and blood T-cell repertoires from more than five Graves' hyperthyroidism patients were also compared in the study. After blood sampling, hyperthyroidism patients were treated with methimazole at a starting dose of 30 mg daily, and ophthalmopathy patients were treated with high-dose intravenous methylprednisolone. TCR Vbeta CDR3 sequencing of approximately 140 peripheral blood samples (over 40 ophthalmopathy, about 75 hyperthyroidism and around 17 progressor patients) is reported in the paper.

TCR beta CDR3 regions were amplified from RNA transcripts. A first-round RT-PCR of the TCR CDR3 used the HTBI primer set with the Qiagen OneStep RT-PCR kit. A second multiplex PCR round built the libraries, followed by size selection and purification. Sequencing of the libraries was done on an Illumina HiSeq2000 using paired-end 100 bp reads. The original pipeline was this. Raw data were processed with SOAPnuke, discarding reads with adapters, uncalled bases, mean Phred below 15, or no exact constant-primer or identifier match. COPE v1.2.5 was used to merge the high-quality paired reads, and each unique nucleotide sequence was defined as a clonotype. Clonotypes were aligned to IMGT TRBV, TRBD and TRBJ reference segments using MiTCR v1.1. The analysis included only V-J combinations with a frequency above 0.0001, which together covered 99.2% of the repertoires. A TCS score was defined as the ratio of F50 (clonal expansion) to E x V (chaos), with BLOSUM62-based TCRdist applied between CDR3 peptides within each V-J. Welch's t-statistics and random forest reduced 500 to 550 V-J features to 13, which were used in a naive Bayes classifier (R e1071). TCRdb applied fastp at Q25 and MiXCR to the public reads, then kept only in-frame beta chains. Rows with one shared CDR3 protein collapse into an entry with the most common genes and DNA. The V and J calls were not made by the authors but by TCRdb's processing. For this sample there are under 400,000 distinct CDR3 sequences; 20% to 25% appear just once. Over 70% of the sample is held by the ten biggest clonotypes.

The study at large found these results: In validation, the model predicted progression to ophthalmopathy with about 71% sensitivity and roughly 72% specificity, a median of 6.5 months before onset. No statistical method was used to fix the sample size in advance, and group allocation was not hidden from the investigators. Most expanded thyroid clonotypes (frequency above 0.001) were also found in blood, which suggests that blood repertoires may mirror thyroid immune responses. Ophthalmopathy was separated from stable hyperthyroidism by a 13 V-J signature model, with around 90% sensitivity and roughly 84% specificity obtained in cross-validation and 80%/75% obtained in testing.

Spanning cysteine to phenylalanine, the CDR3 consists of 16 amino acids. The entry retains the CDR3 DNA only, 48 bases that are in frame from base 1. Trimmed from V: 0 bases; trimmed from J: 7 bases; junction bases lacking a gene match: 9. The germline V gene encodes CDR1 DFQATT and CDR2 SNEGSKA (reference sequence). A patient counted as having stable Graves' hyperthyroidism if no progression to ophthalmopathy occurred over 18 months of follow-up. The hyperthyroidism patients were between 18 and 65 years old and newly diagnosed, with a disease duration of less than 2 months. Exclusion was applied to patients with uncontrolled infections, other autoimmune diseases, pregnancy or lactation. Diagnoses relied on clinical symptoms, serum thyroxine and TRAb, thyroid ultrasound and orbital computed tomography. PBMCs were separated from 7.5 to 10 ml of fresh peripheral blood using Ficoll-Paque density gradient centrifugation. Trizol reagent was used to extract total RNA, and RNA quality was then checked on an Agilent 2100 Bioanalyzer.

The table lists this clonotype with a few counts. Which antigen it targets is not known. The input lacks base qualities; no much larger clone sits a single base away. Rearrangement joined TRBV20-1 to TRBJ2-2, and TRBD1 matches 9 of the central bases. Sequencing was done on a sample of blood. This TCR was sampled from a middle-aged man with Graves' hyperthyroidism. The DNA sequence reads TGCAGTGCTAGAGACCTCCGGACAGGGGATCTCGGGGAGCTGTTTTTT. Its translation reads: CSARDLRTGDLGELFF.